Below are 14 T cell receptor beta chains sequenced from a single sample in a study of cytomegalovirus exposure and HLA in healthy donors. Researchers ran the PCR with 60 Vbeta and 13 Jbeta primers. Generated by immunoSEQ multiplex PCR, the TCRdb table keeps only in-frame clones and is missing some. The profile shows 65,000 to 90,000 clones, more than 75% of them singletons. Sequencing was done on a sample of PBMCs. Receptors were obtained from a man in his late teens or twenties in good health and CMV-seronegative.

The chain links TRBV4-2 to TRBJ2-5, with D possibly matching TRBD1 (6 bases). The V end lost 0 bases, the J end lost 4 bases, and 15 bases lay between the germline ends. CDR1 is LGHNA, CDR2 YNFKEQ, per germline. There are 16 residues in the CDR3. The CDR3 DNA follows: TGTGCCAGCAGCCAAGACCAGGGGAACGTATTAGAGACCCAGTACTTC. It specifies CASSQDQGNVLETQYF.

The CDR3 spells CASSDWGTPSEAFF. Here the CDR3 DNA reads TGTGCCAGCAGTGATTGGGGGACACCGAGTGAAGCTTTCTTT. This sequence joins TRBV6-1 and TRBJ1-1, with D perhaps TRBD1 (6 bases). With 3 bases removed from V and 7 bases from J, the gap between germline ends came to 15 bases. The germline CDR1 and CDR2 sequences are MNHNS and SASEGT. CDR3 length: 14 amino acids.

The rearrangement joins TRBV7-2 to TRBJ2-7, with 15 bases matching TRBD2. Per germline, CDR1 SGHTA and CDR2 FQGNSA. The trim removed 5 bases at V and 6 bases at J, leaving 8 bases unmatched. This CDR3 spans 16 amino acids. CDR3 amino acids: CASSPPGTSGRPEQYF. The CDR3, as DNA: TGTGCCAGCAGCCCACCCGGGACTAGCGGGAGGCCCGAGCAGTACTTC.

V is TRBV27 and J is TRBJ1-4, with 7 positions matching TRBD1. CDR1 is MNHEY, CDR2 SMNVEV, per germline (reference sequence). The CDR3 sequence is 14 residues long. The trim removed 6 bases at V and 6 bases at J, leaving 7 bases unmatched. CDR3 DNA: TGTGCCAGCAGACCCGACAGGGTGGATGAAAAACTGTTTTTT. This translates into CASRPDRVDEKLFF.

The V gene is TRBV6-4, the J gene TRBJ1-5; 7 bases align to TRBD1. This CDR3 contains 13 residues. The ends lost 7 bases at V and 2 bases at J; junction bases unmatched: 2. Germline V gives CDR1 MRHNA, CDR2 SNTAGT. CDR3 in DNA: TGTGCCAGCACTGGACAGGGCAATCAGCCCCAGCATTTT. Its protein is CASTGQGNQPQHF.

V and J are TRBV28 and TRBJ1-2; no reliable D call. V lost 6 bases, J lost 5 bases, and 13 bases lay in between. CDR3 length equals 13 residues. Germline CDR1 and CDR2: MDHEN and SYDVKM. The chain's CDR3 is CASSPYSRYGYTF. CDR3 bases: TGTGCCAGCAGCCCTTATTCGAGATATGGCTACACCTTC.

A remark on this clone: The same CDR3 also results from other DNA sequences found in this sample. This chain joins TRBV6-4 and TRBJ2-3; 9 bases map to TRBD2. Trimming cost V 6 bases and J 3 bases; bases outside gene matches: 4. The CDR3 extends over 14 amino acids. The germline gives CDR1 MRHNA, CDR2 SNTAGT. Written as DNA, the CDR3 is TGTGCCAGCAGCGAAGCGGGGGGAACAGATACGCAGTATTTT. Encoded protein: CASSEAGGTDTQYF.

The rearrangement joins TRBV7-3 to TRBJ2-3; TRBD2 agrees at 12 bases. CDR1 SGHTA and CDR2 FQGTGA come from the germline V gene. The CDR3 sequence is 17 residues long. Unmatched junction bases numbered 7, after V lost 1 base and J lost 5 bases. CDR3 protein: CASSLRTLAGGRDTQYF. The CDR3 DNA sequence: TGTGCCAGCAGCTTAAGGACTCTAGCGGGGGGGAGAGATACGCAGTATTTT.

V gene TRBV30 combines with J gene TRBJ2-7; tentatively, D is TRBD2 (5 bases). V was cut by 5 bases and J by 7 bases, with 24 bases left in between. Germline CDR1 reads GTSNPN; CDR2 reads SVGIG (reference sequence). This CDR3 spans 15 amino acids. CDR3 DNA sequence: TGTGCCTGGCAAGTCGAGGGAGCATTTTCGCGGGAGCAGTACTTC. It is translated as CAWQVEGAFSREQYF.

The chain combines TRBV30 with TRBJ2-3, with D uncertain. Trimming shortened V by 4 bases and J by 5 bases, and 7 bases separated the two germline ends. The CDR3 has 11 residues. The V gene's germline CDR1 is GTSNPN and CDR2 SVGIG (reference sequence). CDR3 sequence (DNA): TGTGCCTGGACTGCACAAGATACGCAGTATTTT. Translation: CAWTAQDTQYF.

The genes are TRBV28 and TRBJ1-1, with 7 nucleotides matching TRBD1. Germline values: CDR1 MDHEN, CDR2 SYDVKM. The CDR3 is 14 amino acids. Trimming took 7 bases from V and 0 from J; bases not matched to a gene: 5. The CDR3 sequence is CASKPGQMNTEAFF. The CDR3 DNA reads TGTGCCAGCAAACCGGGACAGATGAACACTGAAGCTTTCTTT.

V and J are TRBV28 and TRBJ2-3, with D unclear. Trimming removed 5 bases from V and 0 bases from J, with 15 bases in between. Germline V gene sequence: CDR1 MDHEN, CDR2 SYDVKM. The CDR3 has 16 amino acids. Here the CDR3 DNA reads TGTGCCAGCAGTCCCCTAGGTCTCTTCAGCACAGATACGCAGTATTTT. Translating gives CASSPLGLFSTDTQYF.

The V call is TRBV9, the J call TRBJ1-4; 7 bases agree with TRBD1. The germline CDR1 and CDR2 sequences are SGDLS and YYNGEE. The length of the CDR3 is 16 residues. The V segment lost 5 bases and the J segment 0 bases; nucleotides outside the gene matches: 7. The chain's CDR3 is CASSGVQGTTNEKLFF. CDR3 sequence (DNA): TGTGCCAGCAGTGGAGTACAGGGGACAACTAATGAAAAACTGTTTTTT.

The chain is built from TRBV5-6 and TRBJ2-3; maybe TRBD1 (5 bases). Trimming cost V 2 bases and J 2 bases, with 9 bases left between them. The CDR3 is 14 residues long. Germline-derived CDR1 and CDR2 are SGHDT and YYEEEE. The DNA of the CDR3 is TGTGCCAGCAGCTTTGTGGACAACACAGATACGCAGTATTTT. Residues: CASSFVDNTDTQYF.